This TCR beta chain appears in the sequencing data of a study of tumor T cells in aggressive B-cell lymphoma. Sequencing used immunoSEQ multiplex PCR; TCRdb keeps in-frame clones, though not all of them. Of about 10,000 clones in the sample, about nine tenths were seen once. Only one count was recorded for this clone. Sequenced input: tumor tissue. This sequence originates from an adult with diffuse large B cell lymphoma.

CDR3 protein: CASRETRNTEAFF. Here the CDR3 DNA reads TGTGCCAGCAGGGAAACAAGGAACACTGAAGCTTTCTTT. This rearrangement joins TRBV2 to TRBJ1-1; D not resolved. This CDR3 is built from 13 residues. The germline CDR1 and CDR2 sequences are SNHLY and FYNNEI. V shed 6 bases and J shed 1 base, with 9 bases lying between them.